The present T cell receptor (beta chain) was sequenced within a study of blood T cell repertoires in COVID-19. Background on the study: PBMCs, B-cell-depleted T cells, or T cells provided the cDNA or gDNA that made up the material.

The table came from immunoSEQ multiplex PCR; TCRdb's copy has only in-frame clones and leaves some out. The sample consists of approximately 200,000 clones, roughly 88% of them appearing once. The participants were between roughly 18 and 89 years old and came from about two dozen US areas. Cohorts were determined from participant-reported clinical history. This clonotype was obtained from a woman younger than 45 who had recovered from COVID-19. The sample comprised PBMCs or T cells enriched from blood (not recorded which).

The CDR3 spells CASSLIMGTGVEQYF. CDR3 nucleotides: TGTGCCAGCAGTTTAATAATGGGGACAGGGGTCGAGCAGTACTTC. V gene TRBV28 combines with J gene TRBJ2-7; 10 nucleotides line up with TRBD1. CDR1 and CDR2 from the germline V gene are MDHEN and SYDVKM. Losses at the gene ends were 2 bases for V and 6 bases for J; bases not matched to a gene: 7. The CDR3 runs to 15 residues.